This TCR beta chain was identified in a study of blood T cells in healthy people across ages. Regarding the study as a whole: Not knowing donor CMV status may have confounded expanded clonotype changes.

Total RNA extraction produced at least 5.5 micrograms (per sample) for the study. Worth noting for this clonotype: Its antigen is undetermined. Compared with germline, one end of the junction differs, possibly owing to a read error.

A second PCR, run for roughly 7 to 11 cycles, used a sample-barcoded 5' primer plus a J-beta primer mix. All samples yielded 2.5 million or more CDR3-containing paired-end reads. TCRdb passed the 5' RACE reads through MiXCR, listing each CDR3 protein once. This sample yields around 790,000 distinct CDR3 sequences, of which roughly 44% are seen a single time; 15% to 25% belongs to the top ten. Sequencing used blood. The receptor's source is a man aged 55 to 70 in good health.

CDR3 protein: CSASLGTSGKNEQYF. The CDR3 DNA is TGCAGTGCGAGCCTCGGGACTAGCGGGAAAAATGAGCAGTATTTC. The chain is built from TRBV20-1 and TRBJ2-7; 13 bases are a match to TRBD2. Germline assignment: CDR1 DFQATT and CDR2 SNEGSKA (reference sequence). CDR3 length: 15 amino acids.